These 30 T cell receptor beta chains were sequenced from one sample in a study of blood T cell repertoires in COVID-19. TCRdb's copy holds only in-frame clones and misses some; the assay was immunoSEQ multiplex PCR. The sample includes roughly 220,000 clones, approximately 86% of them seen just once. The sequenced sample was PBMCs or T cells enriched from blood (not recorded which). These receptors all come from a woman aged 45-65 years with acute COVID-19.

The chain carries TRBV6-1 and TRBJ1-6; TRBD1 agrees at 7 bases. CDR3 length equals 15 residues. CDR1 and CDR2 from the germline V gene are MNHNS and SASEGT. The V gene end was trimmed by 2 bases and the J gene end by 7 bases; junction bases not matched to a gene: 5. CDR3 DNA sequence: TGTGCCAGCAGTGAACAACAGGGGTTCAATTCACCCCTCCACTTT. Encoded protein: CASSEQQGFNSPLHF.

The J gene is TRBJ1-1, the V gene TRBV4-2; D gene unclear. V lost 0 bases, J lost 6 bases, and 11 bases lay in between. The CDR3 loop spans 14 amino acids. Per germline, CDR1 LGHNA and CDR2 YNFKEQ. CDR3 nucleotides: TGTGCCAGCAGCCAAGATTTAGGGAGTGCTGAAGCTTTCTTT. Its translation is CASSQDLGSAEAFF.

The chain combines TRBV18 with TRBJ1-5; D is ambiguous. This CDR3 is 16 amino acids long. The V end was cut by 3 bases, the J end by 1 base, with 13 bases between. Germline V gene lookup returns CDR1 KGHSH and CDR2 LQKENI. The CDR3 nucleotides are TGTGCCAGCTCACCTACCGCACGGGTAAGCAATCAGCCCCAGCATTTT. Its protein product is CASSPTARVSNQPQHF.

The rearrangement links TRBV5-4 to TRBJ2-3, with a possible D match to TRBD1 (5 bases). V lost 0 bases to trimming and J lost 4 bases, with 12 bases between them. CDR1 and CDR2 from the germline V gene are SGHNT and YYREEE (reference sequence). The CDR3 sequence is 15 residues long. This CDR3 is CASSLDSQGADTQYF. The DNA for the CDR3 is TGTGCCAGCAGCTTGGATTCCCAGGGCGCAGATACGCAGTATTTT.

The chain carries TRBV5-1 and TRBJ2-1, with 13 bases matching TRBD2. Germline lookup yields CDR1 SGHRS and CDR2 YFSETQ. V lost 0 bases, J lost 7 bases, and 25 bases stayed unmatched. The CDR3 has 23 residues. The CDR3 sequence: CASSLAGGDLSKTSGRRWNEQFF. The CDR3 bases are TGCGCCAGCAGCTTGGCAGGGGGAGACCTAAGCAAGACTAGCGGGAGGAGGTGGAATGAGCAGTTCTTC.

A remark on this clone: Other DNA sequences of this sample code for an identical CDR3. The chain links TRBV7-2 to TRBJ2-5, with D possibly matching TRBD1 (6 bases). Germline V lookup: CDR1 SGHTA, CDR2 FQGNSA. CDR3 size: 14 residues. Trimming stripped 5 bases from V and 1 base from J, with 11 bases between. The CDR3 DNA reads TGTGCCAGCAGCCCCCAGGGGTCCCAAGAGACCCAGTACTTC. This encodes CASSPQGSQETQYF. The full variable domain, rest sourced from reference TRBV7-2 and TRBJ2-5, is GAGVSQSPSNKVTEKGKDVELRCDPISGHTALYWYRQSLGQGLEFLIYFQGNSAPDKSGLPSDRFSAERTGGSVSTLTIQRTQQEDSAVYLCASSPQGSQETQYFGPGTRLLVL.

The V call is TRBV27, the J call TRBJ2-2, with TRBD1 as a possible D gene (6 bases). The CDR3 is 22 residues long. Germline V gives CDR1 MNHEY, CDR2 SMNVEV (reference sequence). The V end lost 8 bases, the J end lost 6 bases, and 40 bases lay between the germline ends. The CDR3 region has the DNA TGTGCCAGCCGGGGTCGCCGACCAGACCGGTTAACGGACAGCAACTTTCCCGGGGAGCTGTTTTTT. Its protein is CASRGRRPDRLTDSNFPGELFF.

This rearrangement joins TRBV19 to TRBJ2-7, with D tentatively TRBD1 (5 bases). Germline V CDR1 and CDR2: LNHDA, SQIVND (reference sequence). The CDR3 loop spans 15 amino acids. V was clipped by 1 base and J by 4 bases, with 14 bases between them. Here the CDR3 reads CASSIGSGWSYEQYF. The CDR3 DNA reads as TGTGCCAGTAGTATAGGATCAGGGTGGTCGTACGAGCAGTACTTC.

The chain carries TRBV11-2 and TRBJ2-3; 10 positions match TRBD2. The germline V gene has CDR1 SGHAT and CDR2 FQNNGV. V gave up 1 base and J gave up 6 bases; unmatched junction bases: 7. The CDR3 has 16 residues. The CDR3 sequence: CASSLASGSLSDTQYF. For the CDR3, the DNA is TGTGCCAGCAGCTTAGCTAGCGGGAGCCTTTCGGATACGCAGTATTTT.

The chain links TRBV6-2 or TRBV6-3 to TRBJ1-5; D remains unclear. The germline V gene has CDR1 MNHEY and CDR2 SVGEGT. Trimming took off 2 bases at V and 2 bases at J, with 10 bases between the two ends. The CDR3 has 15 amino acids. In DNA, the CDR3 is TGTGCCAGCAGTTACACGGGGTTTGGCAATCAGCCCCAGCATTTT. It specifies CASSYTGFGNQPQHF.

The V gene is TRBV6-1, the J gene TRBJ1-4, with D unresolved. Germline V lookup: CDR1 MNHNS, CDR2 SASEGT. This CDR3 has 16 residues. V lost 4 bases and J lost 2, with 14 bases in between. The CDR3 sequence: CASSAQAFWTNEKLFF. The DNA for the CDR3 is TGTGCCAGCAGTGCCCAGGCCTTTTGGACTAATGAAAAACTGTTTTTT.

The J gene is TRBJ1-2, the V gene TRBV6-5; TRBD1 matches 7 bases. The V segment lost 2 bases and the J segment 8 bases; nucleotides outside the gene matches: 8. CDR1 and CDR2 (germline): MNHEY, SVGAGI. CDR3 length: 14 residues. CDR3 region: CASSYANRGWGYTF. The DNA of the CDR3 is TGTGCCAGCAGTTACGCCAACAGGGGATGGGGCTACACCTTC.

This clone appeared once. The V gene is TRBV11-2, the J gene TRBJ2-1; TRBD2 matches at 16 bases. The germline CDR1 and CDR2 sequences are SGHAT and FQNNGV. Trimming at V came to 5 bases and at J to 8 bases, leaving 15 bases not matched to a gene. This CDR3 is built from 19 residues. CDR3 region: CASSPRGGLAGGPRDEQFF. The CDR3 region has the DNA TGTGCCAGCAGCCCTAGAGGGGGACTAGCGGGAGGGCCTCGGGATGAGCAGTTCTTC.

The rearrangement joins TRBV27 to TRBJ1-1; a possible D gene is TRBD1 (5 bases). Between the trimmed V and J ends, which lost 3 bases and 4 bases, there was a span of 18 bases. The germline gives CDR1 MNHEY, CDR2 SMNVEV (reference sequence). The CDR3 has 16 amino acids. The CDR3 DNA sequence: TGTGCCAGCAGTTTGGTTTTAGGCGGGGGACCCACTGAAGCTTTCTTT. It encodes CASSLVLGGGPTEAFF.

The chain's CDR3 is CASSLWGLAGGPRSTGELFF. The DNA for the CDR3 is TGTGCCAGCAGTTTATGGGGACTAGCGGGAGGGCCGAGGAGCACCGGGGAGCTGTTTTTT. The chain carries TRBV27 and TRBJ2-2; 16 bases map to TRBD2. The CDR3 extends over 20 amino acids. Germline lookup yields CDR1 MNHEY and CDR2 SMNVEV (reference sequence). V shed 1 base and J 4 bases; nucleotides not matched to a gene: 9.

This chain uses TRBV5-5 with TRBJ2-2; TRBD2 aligns across 14 bases. The CDR3 runs 18 residues. Germline V gene lookup returns CDR1 SGHKS and CDR2 YYEKEE (reference sequence). With V trimmed by 4 bases and J by 6 bases, 11 bases remained unmatched. CDR3 residues: CASSPGTSGRGWPGELFF. The CDR3 DNA reads as TGTGCCAGCAGCCCCGGGACTAGCGGGAGAGGTTGGCCCGGGGAGCTGTTTTTT.

The rearrangement joins TRBV30 to TRBJ1-5, with TRBD1 matching over 11 bases. The CDR3 consists of 19 residues. Germline V lookup: CDR1 GTSNPN, CDR2 SVGIG (reference sequence). V lost 0 bases to trimming and J lost 0 bases; unmatched junction nucleotides: 10. The CDR3 protein is CAWSVRRGTGGYSNQPQHF. The CDR3 DNA follows: TGTGCCTGGAGTGTAAGAAGGGGGACAGGGGGTTATAGCAATCAGCCCCAGCATTTT.

Only a few counts were recorded for this clone. The gene calls are TRBV6-5 and TRBJ1-5; TRBD1 agrees at 11 bases. V trimming: 5 bases; J trimming: 7 bases; junction bases outside the gene matches: 7. CDR3 length: 15 amino acids. The V gene's germline CDR1 is MNHEY and CDR2 SVGAGI. DNA of the CDR3: TGTGCCAGCAGTAGGACAGGGGGCGCCCGGCAGCCCCAGCATTTT. This encodes CASSRTGGARQPQHF.

This sequence joins TRBV11-2 and TRBJ1-3, with D unclear. The CDR3 is 14 amino acids. CDR1 and CDR2 (germline): SGHAT, FQNNGV. With 4 bases removed from V and 0 bases from J, the gap between germline ends came to 7 bases. The CDR3 DNA is TGTGCCAGCAGCTCCCTGAGCTCTGGAAACACCATATATTTT. Protein sequence: CASSSLSSGNTIYF.

This rearrangement joins TRBV7-3 to TRBJ2-7, with 11 bases identical to TRBD2. This CDR3 has 15 residues. Per the germline V gene, CDR1 is SGHTA and CDR2 is FQGTGA. J gave up 5 bases and V 4 bases, and 7 bases lay outside the gene matches. The CDR3 DNA reads as TGTGCCAGCAGCTCCTTAGCGGGAGGGCCCAACGAGCAGTACTTC. Translated, it gives CASSSLAGGPNEQYF.

The chain uses TRBV29-1 and TRBJ2-7; perhaps TRBD1 as D (5 bases). The germline V gene has CDR1 SQVTM and CDR2 ANQGSEA. V was clipped by 1 base and J by 5 bases, with 15 bases between them. There are 14 residues in the CDR3. In DNA form, the CDR3 reads TGCAGCGTTGAAGCCCCCGCCCTGGGGCACGAGCAGTACTTC. Translating gives CSVEAPALGHEQYF.

The rearrangement joins TRBV7-3 to TRBJ1-6, with D tentatively TRBD1 (5 bases). This CDR3 spans 15 amino acids. The germline V gene has CDR1 SGHTA and CDR2 FQGTGA. Trimming pared 3 bases from V and 6 bases from J, leaving 12 bases between. Here the CDR3 reads CASSLESGINSPLHF. The CDR3 DNA follows: TGTGCCAGCAGCTTGGAGTCAGGGATTAATTCACCCCTCCACTTT.

V usage is TRBV6-1 and J usage is TRBJ1-2; 7 bases are a match to TRBD1. The V segment lost 3 bases and the J segment 4 bases; nucleotides outside the gene matches: 11. The CDR3 loop spans 16 amino acids. Germline V gives CDR1 MNHNS, CDR2 SASEGT. The CDR3 sequence is CASSEVWGTASYGYTF. DNA of the CDR3: TGTGCCAGCAGTGAGGTATGGGGGACAGCGAGCTATGGCTACACCTTC.

Ten or more counts support this clone. The V gene is TRBV5-1, the J gene TRBJ1-6, with TRBD1 matching over 9 bases. The germline V gene has CDR1 SGHRS and CDR2 YFSETQ. Trimming cost V 4 bases and J 9 bases; bases outside gene matches: 11. The CDR3 spans 16 residues. The CDR3 loop reads CASSQVSGQGRSPLHF. The CDR3 bases are TGCGCCAGCAGCCAGGTTTCGGGACAGGGTCGTTCACCCCTCCACTTT.

The sample holds one count of this clone. The CDR3: CASSLAIAGGPETQYF. The CDR3 DNA follows: TGTGCCAGCAGCTTGGCAATAGCGGGAGGGCCTGAGACCCAGTACTTC. The J gene is TRBJ2-5, the V gene TRBV5-4; 11 bases match TRBD2. The V gene's germline CDR1 is SGHNT and CDR2 YYREEE (reference sequence). The junction had 6 bases not matched to a gene; V was cut back by 0 bases and J by 5 bases. This CDR3 has 16 residues.

This clone was observed a single time. The rearrangement joins TRBV18 to TRBJ2-7; a possible D gene is TRBD2 (5 bases). The CDR3 has 14 residues. The ends were cut back, 0 bases at V and 3 bases at J, with 9 bases in the middle. Germline CDR1 is KGHSH and CDR2 is LQKENI. CDR3 protein: CASSPPAGDYEQYF. The CDR3 DNA follows: TGTGCCAGCTCACCACCGGCCGGGGACTACGAGCAGTACTTC.

The rearrangement uses TRBV30 and TRBJ2-3, with 8 nucleotides matching TRBD2. This CDR3 comprises 12 residues. Germline-derived CDR1 and CDR2 are GTSNPN and SVGIG (reference sequence). V trimming: 2 bases; J trimming: 6 bases; junction bases outside the gene matches: 1. The CDR3: CAWSPGGDTQYF. CDR3 DNA: TGTGCCTGGAGTCCGGGGGGGGATACGCAGTATTTT. Full variable domain (remainder filled in from reference TRBV30 and TRBJ2-3): SQTIHQWPATLVQPVGSPLSLECTVEGTSNPNLYWYRQAAGRGLQLLFYSVGIGQISSEVPQNLSASRPQDRQFILSSKKLLLSDSGFYLCAWSPGGDTQYFGPGTRLTVL.

The chain combines TRBV6-6 with TRBJ2-2; D unresolved. Trimming took off 7 bases at V and 2 bases at J, with 5 bases between the two ends. The CDR3 has 12 amino acids. Germline values: CDR1 MNHNY, CDR2 SVGAGI (reference sequence). CDR3 amino acids: CASTYNTGELFF. CDR3 DNA: TGTGCCAGCACCTATAACACCGGGGAGCTGTTTTTT.

This rearrangement joins TRBV25-1 to TRBJ1-1; 11 bases are shared with TRBD1. This CDR3 has 15 amino acids. CDR1 is MGHDK, CDR2 SYGVNS, per germline. V shed 5 bases, J shed 1 base, and the junction held 3 bases outside the gene matches. CDR3 bases: TGTGCCAGCAGTTCGGACAGGGGGCGGAACACTGAAGCTTTCTTT. Translating it yields CASSSDRGRNTEAFF.

This clone was detected only a few times. The V gene is TRBV29-1, the J gene TRBJ1-2; 8 bases match TRBD1. CDR1 SQVTM and CDR2 ANQGSEA come from the germline V gene. V was pared by 8 bases and J by 3 bases, with 2 bases of the junction left unmatched. The length of the CDR3 is 11 residues. The DNA of the CDR3 is TGCAGCACGGGACAGGACTATGGCTACACCTTC. It encodes CSTGQDYGYTF.